This TCR beta chain was identified during a study of blood T cell repertoires in COVID-19. As for the study in general: COVID-19 samples collected from the United States, Italy and Spain covered acute and convalescent phases. PBMCs, B-cell-depleted T cells, or T cells provided the cDNA or gDNA that made up the material.

In the authors' workflow: Scientists estimated how many nucleated cells there were by amplifying reference gene primers. TCRdb's table, derived via immunoSEQ multiplex PCR, lists solely in-frame clones and lacks some. V, J and clone size were drawn from that table, and D and trimming were deduced from the DNA. The data show approximately 94,000 clones, 80% to 90% seen once. From germline, CDR1 is MNHNY and CDR2 SVGAGI (reference sequence). V lost 6 bases to trimming and J lost 4 bases, with 10 bases between them. The CDR3 covers 13 residues. Sample: peripheral blood. This receptor was taken from a woman aged 70 to 79 with acute or convalescent COVID-19. The chain employs TRBV6-6 and TRBJ1-3; D unresolved. The DNA of the CDR3 is TGTGCCAGCAGCCCCAAGCCCGGAAACACCATATATTTT. Protein sequence: CASSPKPGNTIYF.